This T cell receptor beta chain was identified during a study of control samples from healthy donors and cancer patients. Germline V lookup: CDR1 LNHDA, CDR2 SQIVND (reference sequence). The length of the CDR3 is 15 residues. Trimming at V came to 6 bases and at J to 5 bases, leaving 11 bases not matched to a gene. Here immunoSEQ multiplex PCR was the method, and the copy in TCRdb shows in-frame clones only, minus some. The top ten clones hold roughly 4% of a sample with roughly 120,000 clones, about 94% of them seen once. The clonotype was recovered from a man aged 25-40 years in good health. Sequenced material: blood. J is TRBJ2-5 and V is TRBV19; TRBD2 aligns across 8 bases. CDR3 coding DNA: TGTGCCAGTAGCCCAGGTGTGGCGGGGGGTGAGACCCAGTACTTC. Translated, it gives CASSPGVAGGETQYF.